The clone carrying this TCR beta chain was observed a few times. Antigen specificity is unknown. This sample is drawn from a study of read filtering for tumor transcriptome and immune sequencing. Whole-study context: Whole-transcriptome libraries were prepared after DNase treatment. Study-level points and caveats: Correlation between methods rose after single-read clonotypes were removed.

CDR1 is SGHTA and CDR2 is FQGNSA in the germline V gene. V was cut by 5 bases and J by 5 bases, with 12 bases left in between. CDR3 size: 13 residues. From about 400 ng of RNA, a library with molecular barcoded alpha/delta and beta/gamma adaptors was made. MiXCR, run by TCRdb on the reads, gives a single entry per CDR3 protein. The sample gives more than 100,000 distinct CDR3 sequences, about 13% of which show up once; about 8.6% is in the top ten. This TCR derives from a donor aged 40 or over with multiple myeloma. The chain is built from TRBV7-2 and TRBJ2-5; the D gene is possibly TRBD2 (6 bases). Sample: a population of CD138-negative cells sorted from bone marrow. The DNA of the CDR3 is TGTGCCAGCAGCCGCGGGATTAGGGAGACCCAGTACTTC. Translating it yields CASSRGIRETQYF.